The rows below give T cell receptor beta chains drawn from one sample of a study of T cell responses to AZD1222 COVID-19 vaccine. Here immunoSEQ multiplex PCR was the method, and the copy in TCRdb shows in-frame clones only, minus some. The table has about 140,000 clones, more than 70% seen once. Source: peripheral blood, taken on day 0 of AZD1222 vaccination. Receptors originate from an adult in good health. The CDR3 runs from the conserved cysteine through the conserved F or W. D genes are given only for firm matches. Some rows have no size entry. The others give once, few or many, or a class for an expanded clone.

d_call	v_call	clone_size	j_call	cdr3_aa	cdr3_nt
TRBD1	TRBV7-9	.	TRBJ2-5	CASSYPWTGTETQYF	TGTGCCAGCAGTTATCCATGGACAGGGACAGAGACCCAGTACTTC
.	TRBV29-1	.	TRBJ1-1	CSVDRVLNTEAFF	TGCAGCGTTGACCGGGTTTTGAACACTGAAGCTTTCTTT
.	TRBV5-8	.	TRBJ1-6	CASSWGQGMPLRAPLHF	TGTGCCAGCAGCTGGGGGCAGGGCATGCCCTTAAGGGCACCCCTCCACTTT
.	TRBV7-3	.	TRBJ2-1	CASSLSPDGNEQFF	TGTGCCAGCAGCTTAAGCCCAGACGGCAATGAGCAGTTCTTC
TRBD1	TRBV28	.	TRBJ2-7	CASSPPAGGYEQYF	TGTGCCAGCAGTCCCCCAGCAGGGGGCTACGAGCAGTACTTC
.	TRBV19	few	TRBJ2-5	CATRRVAGETQYF	TGTGCCACCCGCCGAGTAGCCGGGGAGACCCAGTACTTC
.	TRBV4-1	.	TRBJ1-2	CASSHLSDTIVKANYGYTF	TGCGCCAGCAGCCACCTATCGGACACGATCGTAAAAGCTAACTATGGCTACACCTTC
.	TRBV27	.	TRBJ1-5	CASSFRGSNQPQHF	TGTGCCAGCAGTTTCAGGGGCTCGAACCAGCCCCAGCATTTT
.	TRBV7-2	.	TRBJ1-5	CASSLGTPGGLYSNQPQHF	TGTGCCAGCAGCTTAGGGACCCCCGGCGGGCTCTATAGCAATCAGCCCCAGCATTTT
.	TRBV27	.	TRBJ1-2	CASSHRGGVDGYTF	TGTGCCAGCAGTCACAGAGGGGGAGTCGATGGCTACACCTTC
.	TRBV10-3	.	TRBJ2-1	CAIRNDQRNEQFF	TGTGCCATCAGGAATGATCAGAGGAATGAGCAGTTCTTC
.	TRBV5-5	.	TRBJ1-5	CASSKGGDQPQHF	TGTGCCAGCAGCAAGGGGGGGGATCAGCCCCAGCATTTT
.	TRBV6-2/TRBV6-3	.	TRBJ1-1	CASSYQGTPYTEAFF	TGTGCCAGCAGTTACCAAGGGACACCCTACACTGAAGCTTTCTTT
.	TRBV4-3	.	TRBJ2-1	CASSPQSAATVNNEQFF	TGCGCCAGCAGCCCCCAGAGCGCAGCGACTGTAAACAATGAGCAGTTCTTC
TRBD2	TRBV5-4	.	TRBJ2-1	CASSFPAGAYNEQFF	TGTGCCAGCAGCTTTCCAGCGGGGGCTTACAATGAGCAGTTCTTC
.	TRBV2	.	TRBJ1-3	CASRGGLGSGNTIYF	TGTGCCAGCAGAGGGGGGCTAGGCTCTGGAAACACCATATATTTT
TRBD1	TRBV19	.	TRBJ1-4	CASSNPSTGIREKLFF	TGTGCCAGTAGTAACCCGTCGACAGGGATAAGGGAAAAACTGTTTTTT